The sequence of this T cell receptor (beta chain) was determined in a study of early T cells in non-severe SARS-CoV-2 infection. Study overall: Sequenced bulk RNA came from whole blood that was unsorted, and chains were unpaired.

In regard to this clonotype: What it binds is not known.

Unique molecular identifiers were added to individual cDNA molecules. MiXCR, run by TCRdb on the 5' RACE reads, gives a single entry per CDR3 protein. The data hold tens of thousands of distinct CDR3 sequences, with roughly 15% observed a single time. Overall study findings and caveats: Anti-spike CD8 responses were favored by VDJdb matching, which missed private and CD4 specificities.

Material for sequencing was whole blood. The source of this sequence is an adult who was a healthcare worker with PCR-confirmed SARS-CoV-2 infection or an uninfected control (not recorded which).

CDR3: CASSEAPDRAATQYF. The CDR3 DNA is TGTGCCAGCAGTGAAGCCCCGGACAGGGCAGCTACGCAGTATTTT. J is TRBJ2-3 and V is TRBV6-1; 8 bases agree with TRBD1. V trimming: 0 bases; J trimming: 8 bases; junction bases outside the gene matches: 7. CDR3 size: 15 residues. CDR1 is MNHNS, CDR2 SASEGT, per germline.